This T cell receptor (beta chain) was sequenced in a study of blood T cell repertoires in COVID-19. The CDR3 is 14 amino acids. From germline, CDR1 is MGHDK and CDR2 SYGVNS. This clone was observed a single time. An end of the junction does not agree with germline; a read error may underlie this. Under the authors' procedure: Scientists estimated how many nucleated cells there were by amplifying reference gene primers. Clones were sequenced by immunoSEQ multiplex PCR, and TCRdb holds only the in-frame ones, with some missing. For V, J and clone size, that table is used; D and trimming come from the DNA. The sample holds under 130,000 clones, roughly nine tenths seen once.

The chain links TRBV25-1 to TRBJ2-3; D not certain. The receptor was isolated from a woman in her sixties with acute or convalescent COVID-19. Input material: peripheral blood. DNA of the CDR3: TGTGCCAGCAGTGAATCTGTGAGCACGGATACGCAGTATTTT. This sequence encodes CASSESVSTDTQYF.